This T cell receptor beta chain was retrieved from a study of blood T cells in healthy people across ages. Notes on the study in general: Higher naive T cell percentage went strongly together with higher TCR beta diversity.

This clonotype has only a few counts. Its target is unknown. Investigators took about 9.4 milliliters of peripheral blood from every donor. V lost 6 bases, J lost 3 bases, and 12 bases lay in between. CDR1 SGHDT and CDR2 YYEEEE come from the germline V gene. The CDR3 is 13 residues long. The use of a sample-barcoded 5' primer and a J-beta primer mix characterized a second PCR of 7 to 11 cycles. A 12-random-nucleotide template-switch adaptor tagged each cDNA molecule. A single record per CDR3 protein comes from TCRdb applying MiXCR to the 5' RACE reads. The top ten hold about 11% of the sample, which has roughly 1.6 million distinct CDR3 sequences, roughly 32% seen once.

This chain uses TRBV5-6 with TRBJ1-2; no firm D call. Source material: blood. The sequence was obtained from a woman between 25 and 40 years old in good health. Here the CDR3 DNA reads TGTGCCAGCACCATCGACTTGGACTATGGCTACACCTTC. Its translation is CASTIDLDYGYTF. Full variable domain (outside the CDR3, taken from reference TRBV5-6 and TRBJ1-2): DAGVTQSPTHLIKTRGQQVTLRCSPKSGHDTVSWYQQALGQGPQFIFQYYEEEERQRGNFPDRFSGHQFPNYSSELNVNALLLGDSALYLCASTIDLDYGYTFGSGTRLTVV.